This T cell receptor (beta chain) was identified during a study of blood T cell repertoires in COVID-19 (TCRdb year 2020). About the full investigation: Collaborator samples came from the United States, Italy and Spain and covered acute and convalescent phases of COVID-19. The prospective study material was composed of cDNA or gDNA derived from T cells, B-cell-depleted T cells, or PBMCs. The dataset comprised deeply sampled blood TCRbeta repertoires from subjects exposed to, actively infected with, or recovered from COVID-19. The repertoires were made available in a free public database intended to serve as a resource for research on the immune response to SARS-CoV-2. The samples were drawn from the first 160 participants of the ongoing ImmuneRACE study and from about 1,200 subjects provided by 6 global collaborators. The sample metadata nearly always contained a de-identified subject ID, COVID-19 status, age in years and sex. HLA class I and class II types, where available, came from metadata supplied by the sample provider rather than from assay-based typing.

Reading the germline V gene gives CDR1 KGHSH and CDR2 LQKENI. Compared with germline, V lacks 3 bases and J lacks 0 bases; bases without a gene match: 4. Measured from the cysteine to the phenylalanine, the CDR3 is 15 residues long. The only DNA kept is the CDR3, 45 bases in frame from the first base. The full study reports these points: The amount of clinical and demographic metadata varied by source and participant and was provided uncurated.

In Seattle, one collaborating source enrolled patients while the infection was active and tracked those patients longitudinally over the course of disease. Each collaborating institution followed its own protocols to collect whole blood in K2EDTA tubes. For TCRbeta analysis, collaborators shipped samples in one of three forms: frozen whole blood, isolated PBMCs, or DNA extracted from either of those sample types. This clone was detected only once. Which antigen it targets is not known. No base-level quality is on record; no much larger clone is a single base apart. TCRbeta CDR3 regions were amplified from genomic DNA using the immunoSEQ Assay, a bias-controlled multiplex PCR. In the paper's pipeline: The number of nucleated cells in each sample was estimated by amplification of reference gene primers within the assay. To quantify the absolute abundance of each unique TCRbeta CDR3 rearrangement, sequence reads were collapsed and filtered. For each sample, productive Simpson clonality was calculated by taking the square root of Simpson's diversity index across productive rearrangements. Entries here come from immuneACCESS through TCRdb and include only in-frame sequences with V and J called. Some clones fail to appear in such tables; in the studies checked, an unresolved V gene covers under half of the shortfall, and the cause of the remainder is unknown. V, J and clone size are those of that table, while D and trimming were read from the DNA. The sample contains roughly 200,000 clones, over 65% of them found a single time. About 18% of the sample goes to the ten largest clones.

Input material: peripheral blood. This sequence was found in a person aged 70 to 79 with COVID-19, enrolled during active disease. This chain is built from TRBV18 and TRBJ2-7, with 8 junctional bases fitting TRBD2. The CDR3 region has the sequence CASSPLGGDSYEQYF. The nucleotide sequence reads as follows: TGTGCCAGCTCACCTCTCGGGGGGGACTCCTACGAGCAGTACTTC.